This is a list of T cell receptor beta chains from one sample in a study of T cells in Graves' hyperthyroidism and ophthalmopathy. TCRdb processed the multiplex PCR reads anew with MiXCR; each CDR3 protein has one entry. Of some 760,000 distinct CDR3 sequences detected, approximately 15% appear once; the ten largest clones hold roughly a tenth. Sequencing input: blood. The receptors derive from a young woman with Graves' hyperthyroidism. The CDR3 runs from the conserved cysteine through the conserved F or W. D genes are given only for firm matches. Clone size is stated in some rows and not others, as once, few, many or a class when expanded.

size	V	D	J	DNA	CDR3
NA	TRBV4-3	NA	TRBJ2-1	TGCGCCAGCAGCCAAGAAGGACAGATCTCCTACAATGAGCAGTTCTTC	CASSQEGQISYNEQFF
many	TRBV6-1	TRBD1	TRBJ2-1	TGTGCCAGCAGGGTACAGGGGGGATTGACCTACAATGAGCAGTTCTTC	CASRVQGGLTYNEQFF
NA	TRBV28	NA	TRBJ2-6	TGTGCCAGCAGTTTGGCCGGGGCTGCTGGGGCCAACGTCCTGACTTTC	CASSLAGAAGANVLTF
NA	TRBV6-2/TRBV6-3	NA	TRBJ2-1	TGTGCCCATGGAGGGGTTTCGAATGAGCAGTTCTTC	CAHGGVSNEQFF
many	TRBV12-3/TRBV12-4	NA	TRBJ2-7	TGTGCCAGCAGTTTAAAGGGACCGACCTACGAGCAGTACTTC	CASSLKGPTYEQYF
NA	TRBV6-1	NA	TRBJ1-5	TGTGCCAGCAGTCCCGTCCGGAGCCAGCCCCAGCATTTT	CASSPVRSQPQHF
many	TRBV18	NA	TRBJ2-1	TGTGCCAGCTCACCACCTGGGACGGCGACCTACAATGAGCAGTTCTTC	CASSPPGTATYNEQFF
few	TRBV12-3/TRBV12-4	TRBD2	TRBJ2-3	TGTGCCAGCAGTTTAGTGGCGGGGGTTTTAGATACGCAGTATTTT	CASSLVAGVLDTQYF
many	TRBV12-3/TRBV12-4	NA	TRBJ1-1	TGTGCCAGCAGTATACAGGAGGGAGCTGAAGCTTTCTTT	CASSIQEGAEAFF
few	TRBV6-5	NA	TRBJ2-1	TGTGCCAGCAGTTACAGCATTGGAGGATACAATGAGCAGTTCTTC	CASSYSIGGYNEQFF
few	TRBV7-9	NA	TRBJ2-7	TGTGCCAGCAGCTTAGTGGTACGGGCCGCCTACGAGCAGTACTTC	CASSLVVRAAYEQYF
NA	TRBV7-7	TRBD1	TRBJ2-3	TGTGCTAGCAGCCCCACCACAGGGGGCCCGACAGATACGCAGTATTTT	CASSPTTGGPTDTQYF